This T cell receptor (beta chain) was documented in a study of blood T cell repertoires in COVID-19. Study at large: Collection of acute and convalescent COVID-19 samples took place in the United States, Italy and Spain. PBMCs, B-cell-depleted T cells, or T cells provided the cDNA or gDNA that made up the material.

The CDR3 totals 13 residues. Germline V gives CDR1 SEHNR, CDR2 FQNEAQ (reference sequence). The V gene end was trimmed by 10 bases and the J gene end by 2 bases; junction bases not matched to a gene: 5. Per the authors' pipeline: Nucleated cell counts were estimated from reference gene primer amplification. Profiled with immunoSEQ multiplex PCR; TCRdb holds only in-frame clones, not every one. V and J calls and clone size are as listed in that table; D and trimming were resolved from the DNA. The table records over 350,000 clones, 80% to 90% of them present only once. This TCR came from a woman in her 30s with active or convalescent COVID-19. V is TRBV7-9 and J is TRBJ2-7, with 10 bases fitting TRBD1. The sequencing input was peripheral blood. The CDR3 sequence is CATGDRGAYEQYF. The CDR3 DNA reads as TGTGCCACCGGGGACAGGGGCGCCTACGAGCAGTACTTC.